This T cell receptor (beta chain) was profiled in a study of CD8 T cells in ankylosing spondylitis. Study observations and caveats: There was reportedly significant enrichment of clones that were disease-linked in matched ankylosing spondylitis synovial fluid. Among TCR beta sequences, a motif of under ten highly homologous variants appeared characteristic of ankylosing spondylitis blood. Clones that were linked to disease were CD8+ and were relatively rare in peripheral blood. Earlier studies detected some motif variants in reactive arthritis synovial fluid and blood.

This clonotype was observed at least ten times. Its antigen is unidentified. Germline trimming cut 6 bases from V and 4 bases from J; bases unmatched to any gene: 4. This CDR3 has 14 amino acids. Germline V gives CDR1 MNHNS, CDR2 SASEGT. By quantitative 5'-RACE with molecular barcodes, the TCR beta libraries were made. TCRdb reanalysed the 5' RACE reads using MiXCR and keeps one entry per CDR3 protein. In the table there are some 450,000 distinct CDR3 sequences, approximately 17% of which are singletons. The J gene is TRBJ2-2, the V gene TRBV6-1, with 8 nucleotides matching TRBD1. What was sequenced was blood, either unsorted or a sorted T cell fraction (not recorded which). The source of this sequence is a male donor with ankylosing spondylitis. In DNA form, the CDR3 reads TGTGCCAGCAGCGCAGGACAGGGCACCGGGGAGCTGTTTTTT. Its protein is CASSAGQGTGELFF.